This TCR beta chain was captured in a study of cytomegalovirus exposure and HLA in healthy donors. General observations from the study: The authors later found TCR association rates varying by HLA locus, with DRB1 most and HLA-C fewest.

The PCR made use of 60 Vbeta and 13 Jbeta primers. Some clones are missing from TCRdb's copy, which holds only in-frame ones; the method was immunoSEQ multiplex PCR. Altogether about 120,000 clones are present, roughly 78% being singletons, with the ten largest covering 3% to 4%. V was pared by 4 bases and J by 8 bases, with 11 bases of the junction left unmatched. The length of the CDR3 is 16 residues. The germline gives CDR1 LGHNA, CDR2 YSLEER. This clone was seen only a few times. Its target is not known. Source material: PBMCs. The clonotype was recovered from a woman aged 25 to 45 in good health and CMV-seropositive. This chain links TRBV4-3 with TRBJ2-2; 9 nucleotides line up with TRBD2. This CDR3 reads CASSPIQASGEGELFF. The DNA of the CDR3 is TGCGCCAGCAGCCCCATCCAGGCTAGCGGGGAGGGGGAGCTGTTTTTT.